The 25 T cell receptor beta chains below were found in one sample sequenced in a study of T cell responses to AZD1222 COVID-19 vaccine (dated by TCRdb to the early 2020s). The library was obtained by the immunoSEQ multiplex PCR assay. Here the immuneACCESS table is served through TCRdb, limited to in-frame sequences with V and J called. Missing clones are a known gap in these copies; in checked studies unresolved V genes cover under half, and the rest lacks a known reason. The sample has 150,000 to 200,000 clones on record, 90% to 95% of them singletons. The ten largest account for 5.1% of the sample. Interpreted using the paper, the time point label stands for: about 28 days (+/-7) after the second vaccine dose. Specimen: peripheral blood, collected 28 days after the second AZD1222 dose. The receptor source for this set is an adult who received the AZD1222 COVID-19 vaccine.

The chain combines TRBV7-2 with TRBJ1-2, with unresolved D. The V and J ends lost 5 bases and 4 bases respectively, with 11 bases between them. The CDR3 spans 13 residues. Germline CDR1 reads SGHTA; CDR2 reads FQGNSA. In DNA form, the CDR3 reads TGTGCCAGCAGCCAGGTGGCAGCCTATGGCTACACCTTC. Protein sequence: CASSQVAAYGYTF.

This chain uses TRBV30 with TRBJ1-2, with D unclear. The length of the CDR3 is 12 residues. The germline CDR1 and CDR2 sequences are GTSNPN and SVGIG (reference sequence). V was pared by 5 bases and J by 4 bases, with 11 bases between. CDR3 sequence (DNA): TGTGCCTGGGAACAGAACGCCTATGGCTACACCTTC. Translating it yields CAWEQNAYGYTF.

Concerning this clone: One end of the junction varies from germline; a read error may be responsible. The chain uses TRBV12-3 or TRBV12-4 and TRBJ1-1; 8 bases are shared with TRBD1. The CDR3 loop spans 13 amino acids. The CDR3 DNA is TGTGCCAGCAGTAGGACAGGGAACGCTGAAGCTTTCTTT. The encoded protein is CASSRTGNAEAFF.

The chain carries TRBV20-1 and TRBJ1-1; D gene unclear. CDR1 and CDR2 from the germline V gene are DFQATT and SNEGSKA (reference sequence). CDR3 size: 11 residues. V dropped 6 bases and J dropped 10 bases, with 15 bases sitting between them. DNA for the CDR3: TGCAGTGCCGGAGGACTTATGGGAGCTTTCTTT. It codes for CSAGGLMGAFF.

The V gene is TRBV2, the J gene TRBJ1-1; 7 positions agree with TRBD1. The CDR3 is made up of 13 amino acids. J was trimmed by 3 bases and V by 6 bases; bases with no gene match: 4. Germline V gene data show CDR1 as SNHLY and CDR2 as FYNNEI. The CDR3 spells CASRDRADTEAFF. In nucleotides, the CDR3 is TGTGCCAGCAGAGACAGGGCGGACACTGAAGCTTTCTTT.

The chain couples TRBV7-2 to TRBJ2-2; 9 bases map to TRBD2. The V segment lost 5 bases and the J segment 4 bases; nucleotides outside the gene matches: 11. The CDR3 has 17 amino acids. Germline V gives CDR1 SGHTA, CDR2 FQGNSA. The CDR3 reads CASSRTNPGLATGELFF. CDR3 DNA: TGTGCCAGCAGCCGCACGAATCCGGGACTAGCCACCGGGGAGCTGTTTTTT.

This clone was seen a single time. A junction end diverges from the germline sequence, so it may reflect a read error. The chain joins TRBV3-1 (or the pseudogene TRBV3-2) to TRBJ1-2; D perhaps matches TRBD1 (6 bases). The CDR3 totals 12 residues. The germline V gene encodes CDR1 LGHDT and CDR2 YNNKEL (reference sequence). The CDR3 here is CASSQGAGQNLF. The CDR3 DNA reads TGTGCCAGCAGCCAAGGGGCCGGACAGAACCTCTTC.

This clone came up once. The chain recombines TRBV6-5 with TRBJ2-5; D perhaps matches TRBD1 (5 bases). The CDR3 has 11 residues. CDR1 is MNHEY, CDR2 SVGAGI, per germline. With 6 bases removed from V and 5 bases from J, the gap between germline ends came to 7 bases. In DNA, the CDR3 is TGTGCCAGCAGGACAGCGGAGACCCAGTACTTC. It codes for CASRTAETQYF.

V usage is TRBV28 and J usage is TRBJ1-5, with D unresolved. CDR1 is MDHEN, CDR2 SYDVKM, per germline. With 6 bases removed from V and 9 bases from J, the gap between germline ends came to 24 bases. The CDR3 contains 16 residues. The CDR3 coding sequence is TGTGCCAGCAGCTCCACCGACCGCCTGAGTGCTTGGCCCCAGCATTTT. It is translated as CASSSTDRLSAWPQHF.

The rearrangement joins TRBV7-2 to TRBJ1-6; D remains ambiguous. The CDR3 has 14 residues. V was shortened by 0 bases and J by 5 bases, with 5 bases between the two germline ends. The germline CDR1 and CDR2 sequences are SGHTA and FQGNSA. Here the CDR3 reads CASSLAYNNSPLHF. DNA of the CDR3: TGTGCCAGCAGCTTAGCGTACAATAATTCACCCCTCCACTTT. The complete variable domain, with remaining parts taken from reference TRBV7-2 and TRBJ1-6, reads GAGVSQSPSNKVTEKGKDVELRCDPISGHTALYWYRQSLGQGLEFLIYFQGNSAPDKSGLPSDRFSAERTGGSVSTLTIQRTQQEDSAVYLCASSLAYNNSPLHFGNGTRLTVT.

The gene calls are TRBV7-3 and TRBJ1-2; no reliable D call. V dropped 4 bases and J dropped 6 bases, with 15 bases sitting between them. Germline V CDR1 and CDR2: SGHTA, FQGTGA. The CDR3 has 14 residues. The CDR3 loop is CASSSWTGPHGYTF. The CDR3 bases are TGTGCCAGCAGCTCTTGGACTGGCCCACATGGCTACACCTTC.

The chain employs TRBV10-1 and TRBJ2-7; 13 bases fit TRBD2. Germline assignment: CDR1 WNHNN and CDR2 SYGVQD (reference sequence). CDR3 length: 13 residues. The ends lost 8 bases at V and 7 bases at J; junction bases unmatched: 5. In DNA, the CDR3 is TGCGCCAGCCAGCCGGGACTAGCGGGAGAGCAGTACTTC. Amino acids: CASQPGLAGEQYF.

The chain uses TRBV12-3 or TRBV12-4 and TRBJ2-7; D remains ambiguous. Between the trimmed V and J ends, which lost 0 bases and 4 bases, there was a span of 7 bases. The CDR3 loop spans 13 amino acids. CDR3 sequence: CASSLATFYEQYF. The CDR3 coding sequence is TGTGCCAGCAGTTTAGCGACGTTTTACGAGCAGTACTTC.

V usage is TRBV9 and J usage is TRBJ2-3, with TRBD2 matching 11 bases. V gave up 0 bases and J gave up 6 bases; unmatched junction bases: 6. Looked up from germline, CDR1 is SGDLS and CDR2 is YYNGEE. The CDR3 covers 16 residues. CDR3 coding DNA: TGTGCCAGCAGCGTAGAACTAGCGGGAGTCGGTGATACGCAGTATTTT. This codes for CASSVELAGVGDTQYF.

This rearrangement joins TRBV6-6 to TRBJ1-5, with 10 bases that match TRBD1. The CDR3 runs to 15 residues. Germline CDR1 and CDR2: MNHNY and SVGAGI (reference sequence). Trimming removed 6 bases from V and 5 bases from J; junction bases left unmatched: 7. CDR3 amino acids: CASRLTGGGDQPQHF. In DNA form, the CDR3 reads TGTGCCAGCAGATTGACAGGGGGCGGGGATCAGCCCCAGCATTTT.

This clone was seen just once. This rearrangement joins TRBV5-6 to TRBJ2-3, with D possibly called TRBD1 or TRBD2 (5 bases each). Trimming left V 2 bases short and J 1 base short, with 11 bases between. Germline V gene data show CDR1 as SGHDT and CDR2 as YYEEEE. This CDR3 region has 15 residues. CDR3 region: CASSFGAGGTDTQYF. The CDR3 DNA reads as TGTGCCAGCAGCTTCGGGGCAGGAGGCACAGATACGCAGTATTTT.

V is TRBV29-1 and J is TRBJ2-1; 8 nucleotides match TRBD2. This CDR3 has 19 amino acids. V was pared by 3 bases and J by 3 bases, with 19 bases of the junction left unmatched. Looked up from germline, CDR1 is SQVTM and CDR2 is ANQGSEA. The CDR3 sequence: CSVDVQREKIMSVYNEQFF. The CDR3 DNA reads TGCAGCGTTGATGTCCAGCGGGAGAAGATTATGTCAGTCTACAATGAGCAGTTCTTC.

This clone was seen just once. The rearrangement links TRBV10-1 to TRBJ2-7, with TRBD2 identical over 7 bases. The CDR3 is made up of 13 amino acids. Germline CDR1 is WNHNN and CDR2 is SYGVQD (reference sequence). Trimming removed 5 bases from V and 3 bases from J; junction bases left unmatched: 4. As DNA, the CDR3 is TGCGCCAGCAGTATGGGACTATTCTACGAGCAGTACTTC. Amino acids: CASSMGLFYEQYF.

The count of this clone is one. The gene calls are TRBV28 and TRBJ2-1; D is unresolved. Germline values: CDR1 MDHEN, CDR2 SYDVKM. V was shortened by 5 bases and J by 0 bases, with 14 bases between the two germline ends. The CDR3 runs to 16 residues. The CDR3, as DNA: TGTGCCAGCAGTCCGCACGGTGCCAGCTCCTACAATGAGCAGTTCTTC. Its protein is CASSPHGASSYNEQFF.

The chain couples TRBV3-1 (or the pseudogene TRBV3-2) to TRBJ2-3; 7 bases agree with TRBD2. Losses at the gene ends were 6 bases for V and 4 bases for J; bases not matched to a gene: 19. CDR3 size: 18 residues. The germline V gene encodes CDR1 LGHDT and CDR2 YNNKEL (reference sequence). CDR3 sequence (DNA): TGTGCCAGCAGTCCAACCCCGGGGCGGGGAGGGCCCCCAGATACGCAGTATTTT. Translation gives CASSPTPGRGGPPDTQYF.

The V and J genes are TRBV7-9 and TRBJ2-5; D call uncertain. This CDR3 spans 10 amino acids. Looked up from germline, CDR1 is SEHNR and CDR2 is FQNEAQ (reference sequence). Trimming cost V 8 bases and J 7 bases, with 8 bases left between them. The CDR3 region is CASAGPTQYF. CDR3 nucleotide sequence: TGTGCCAGCGCTGGCCCGACCCAGTACTTC.

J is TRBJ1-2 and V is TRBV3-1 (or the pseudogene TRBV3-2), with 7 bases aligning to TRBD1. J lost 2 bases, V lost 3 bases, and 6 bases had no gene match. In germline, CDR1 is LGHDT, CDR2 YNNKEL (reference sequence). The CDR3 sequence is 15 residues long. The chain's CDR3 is CASSQVSTGNYGYTF. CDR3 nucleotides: TGTGCCAGCAGCCAGGTTTCGACAGGGAACTATGGCTACACCTTC.

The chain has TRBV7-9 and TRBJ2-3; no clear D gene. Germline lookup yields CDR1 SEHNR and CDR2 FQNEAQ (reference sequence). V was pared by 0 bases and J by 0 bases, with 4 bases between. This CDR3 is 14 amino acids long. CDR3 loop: CASSLAGSTDTQYF. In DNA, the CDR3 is TGTGCCAGCAGCTTAGCCGGGAGCACAGATACGCAGTATTTT.

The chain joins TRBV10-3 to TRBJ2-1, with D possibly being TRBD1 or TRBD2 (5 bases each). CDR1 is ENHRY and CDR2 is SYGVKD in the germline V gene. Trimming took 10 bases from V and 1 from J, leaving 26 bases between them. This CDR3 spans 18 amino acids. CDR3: CATLHPGTGMGSYNEQFF. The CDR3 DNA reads TGTGCCACCTTACATCCGGGGACGGGAATGGGGTCCTACAATGAGCAGTTCTTC.

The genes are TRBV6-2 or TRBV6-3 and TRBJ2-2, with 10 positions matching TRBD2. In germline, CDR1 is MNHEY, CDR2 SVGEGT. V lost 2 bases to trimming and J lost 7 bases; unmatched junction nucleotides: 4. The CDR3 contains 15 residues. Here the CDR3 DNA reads TGTGCCAGCAGTTACATAGCTAGCGGGAGCGGGGAGCTGTTTTTT. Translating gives CASSYIASGSGELFF.